The source of this TCR beta chain is a study of blood T cell repertoires in COVID-19. Study-level background: T cells, B-cell-depleted T cells, or PBMCs provided the cDNA or gDNA that served as material.

Profiled with immunoSEQ multiplex PCR; TCRdb holds only in-frame clones, not every one. The data contain about 270,000 clones, around four fifths of them singletons. CDR3 size: 16 residues. Germline V gene data show CDR1 as SGHRS and CDR2 as YFSETQ. Germline trimming cut 4 bases from V and 0 bases from J; bases unmatched to any gene: 3. The sequence was obtained from a woman aged 45-65 years with active or convalescent COVID-19. The V call is TRBV5-1, the J call TRBJ1-6, with TRBD1 identical over 8 bases. Specimen: peripheral blood. The CDR3, as DNA: TGCGCCAGCAGCCTCAGGGGGCCCTCCTATAATTCACCCCTCCACTTT. It yields the protein CASSLRGPSYNSPLHF.